This record looks at one TCR beta chain sequence and its context. Its specificity is unknown. Measured with immunoSEQ multiplex PCR; TCRdb has only the in-frame clones, and not every one. This repertoire shows tens of thousands of clones, about 80% found once; its top ten account for 25% to 35%. Unexposed donor CD4+ T cells date from about 2011-2018, before the COVID-19 pandemic. The cells were cultured for under 13 days before CD4+ T cells were isolated. Unexposed-donor CD4+ T cells were probed with SARS-CoV-2 S/N and four cold-coronavirus spikes, cells permitting. This record comes from a study of CD4 T cells in relation to SARS-CoV-2 and coronaviruses. Study-level background: TCR beta CDR3s were sequenced after roughly nine-day antigen culture of PBMCs. No peptide or an HIV-1 Nef peptide pool served as negative control. Whole-study results and caveats: Crossreactivity was assessed only for spike protein, not other viral proteins.

The CDR3 is 14 residues long. Looked up from germline, CDR1 is GTSNPN and CDR2 is SVGIG (reference sequence). V lost 5 bases, J lost 2 bases, and 14 bases lay in between. The receptor was derived from a human donor in good health. Sequenced sample: CD4+ T cells from PBMCs, cultured in vitro. This sequence joins TRBV30 and TRBJ2-3; D perhaps matches TRBD1 (5 bases). Written as DNA, the CDR3 is TGTGCCTGGGGTCAATTTGGGGCCACAGATACGCAGTATTTT. It translates to CAWGQFGATDTQYF.